The source of this T cell receptor (beta chain) is a study of blood T cell repertoires in COVID-19. Germline V gene lookup returns CDR1 MNHEY and CDR2 SVGAGI. CDR3 length: 14 amino acids. V was pared by 8 bases and J by 7 bases, with 5 bases of the junction left unmatched. Here immunoSEQ multiplex PCR was the method, and the copy in TCRdb shows in-frame clones only, minus some. The sample consists of approximately 300,000 clones, 75% to 90% of them appearing once. The chain employs TRBV6-5 and TRBJ2-2; 12 nucleotides align to TRBD1. This TCR came from a woman aged 45-65 years with COVID-19, enrolled during active disease. The source material was peripheral blood. The DNA for the CDR3 is TGTGCCAGCCGGGGACAGGGGGCGTACGGGGAGCTGTTTTTT. Protein product: CASRGQGAYGELFF.